The 3 T cell receptor beta chains reported below all come from one sample, sequenced in a study of radiotherapy plus CTLA-4 blockade in lung cancer. Using immunoSEQ multiplex PCR, the repertoire was profiled, and TCRdb retains in-frame clones only, with some absent. This sample has about 120,000 clones, with 78% found just once. Here the sequenced sample was peripheral blood, taken from a patient treated with radiotherapy plus ipilimumab. Receptors were obtained from a human donor with non-small cell lung cancer who had a partial response to radiotherapy plus ipilimumab.

This rearrangement joins TRBV6-5 to TRBJ2-2; 8 nucleotides match TRBD2. This CDR3 is 15 amino acids long. Germline V gene lookup returns CDR1 MNHEY and CDR2 SVGAGI. J lost 0 bases, V lost 8 bases, and 5 bases had no gene match. CDR3 residues: CASGGLGANTGELFF. In DNA, the CDR3 is TGTGCCAGCGGGGGACTAGGCGCGAACACCGGGGAGCTGTTTTTT.

This chain uses TRBV7-9 with TRBJ2-1; perhaps TRBD2 as D (6 bases). With 2 bases removed from V and 10 bases from J, the gap between germline ends came to 15 bases. The CDR3 is 14 residues long. Germline loops: CDR1 SEHNR, CDR2 FQNEAQ (reference sequence). Written as DNA, the CDR3 is TGTGCCAGCAGCTTAACGGGAGCCTCAAAGGAGCAGTTCTTC. This sequence encodes CASSLTGASKEQFF.

Written as DNA, the CDR3 is TGCGCCAGCAGCTTGGTGGGGGGATCCGACGAGCAGTACTTC. This gives the protein CASSLVGGSDEQYF. This chain links TRBV5-1 with TRBJ2-7, with a weak D call TRBD2 (6 bases). From germline, CDR1 is SGHRS and CDR2 YFSETQ. Between the trimmed V and J ends, which lost 0 bases and 5 bases, there was a span of 12 bases. CDR3 length equals 14 residues.